One and the same sample provided the 17 T cell receptor beta chains below, sequenced in a study of T-cell reconstitution after alpha-beta-depleted transplantation in children. TCRbeta library construction was performed incorporating unique molecular identifiers. Each CDR3 protein is one row after TCRdb ran MiXCR on the PCR reads. Of around 600,000 distinct CDR3 sequences in the sample, approximately 10% were seen once. This specimen was PBMCs from the stem cell graft donor, taken from the stem cell graft. The receptors here all came from a human donor who donated a stem cell graft to a child with acute myeloid leukemia.

This clonotype was found many times. This chain links TRBV20-1 with TRBJ2-7, with TRBD2 matching 13 bases. V shed 2 bases and J 0 bases; nucleotides not matched to a gene: 4. CDR3 length: 16 amino acids. The germline V gene has CDR1 DFQATT and CDR2 SNEGSKA (reference sequence). CDR3 nucleotides: TGCAGTGCTAGAAAACTAGCGGGAGGGACCTCCTACGAGCAGTACTTC. It codes for CSARKLAGGTSYEQYF.

This clonotype has more than one count but fewer than ten. V usage is TRBV30 and J usage is TRBJ2-3; D is ambiguous. V shed 3 bases and J shed 4 bases, with 11 bases lying between them. CDR1 is GTSNPN, CDR2 SVGIG, per germline (reference sequence). CDR3 length: 13 residues. CDR3 sequence: CAWSPRLADTQYF. As DNA, the CDR3 is TGTGCCTGGAGCCCTAGATTGGCAGATACGCAGTATTTT.

The J gene is TRBJ1-1, the V gene TRBV20-1, with 9 bases aligning to TRBD1. Germline CDR1 DFQATT, CDR2 SNEGSKA (reference sequence). Trimming cost V 3 bases and J 4 bases; bases outside gene matches: 6. CDR3 length: 14 residues. CDR3 sequence (DNA): TGCAGTGCTAGGGACAGGGGAAAGAGCACTGAAGCTTTCTTT. Its protein is CSARDRGKSTEAFF.

This clonotype has more than one count but fewer than ten. V gene TRBV20-1 combines with J gene TRBJ1-6; TRBD1 is a possible D gene (5 bases). This CDR3 region has 14 residues. V was pared by 3 bases and J by 1 base, with 7 bases between. Germline V gene data show CDR1 as DFQATT and CDR2 as SNEGSKA (reference sequence). CDR3 nucleotides: TGCAGTGCTAGTAGGGGTTCCTATAATTCACCCCTCCACTTT. Translated, it gives CSASRGSYNSPLHF.

This clonotype was counted ten times or more. The chain joins TRBV6-2 or TRBV6-3 to TRBJ2-1; D uncertain. The CDR3 loop spans 14 amino acids. The germline CDR1 and CDR2 sequences are MNHEY and SVGEGT. The V and J ends lost 0 bases and 2 bases respectively, with 5 bases between them. CDR3 sequence: CASSYSGPYNEQFF. For the CDR3, the DNA is TGTGCCAGCAGTTACTCGGGCCCCTACAATGAGCAGTTCTTC.

The sample holds many counts of this clonotype. The chain uses TRBV5-6 and TRBJ2-1; 7 nucleotides match TRBD2. CDR1 SGHDT and CDR2 YYEEEE come from the germline V gene. CDR3 length: 16 residues. The V segment lost 2 bases and the J segment 3 bases; nucleotides outside the gene matches: 8. For the CDR3, the DNA is TGTGCCAGCAGCTTATTGCTAGCGGATAACTACAATGAGCAGTTCTTC. It is translated as CASSLLLADNYNEQFF.

V usage is TRBV3-1 and J usage is TRBJ1-1; D remains unclear. V lost 3 bases and J 2 bases, leaving 4 bases between the germline ends. The CDR3 runs 12 residues. In germline, CDR1 is LGHDT, CDR2 YNNKEL (reference sequence). CDR3 sequence (DNA): TGTGCCAGCAGCCAGCTCAACACTGAAGCTTTCTTT. Translated: CASSQLNTEAFF.

There are many counts of this clonotype. V and J are TRBV12-3 or TRBV12-4 and TRBJ2-1; D might be TRBD1 or TRBD2, each matching 6 bases. V lost 4 bases, J lost 3 bases, and 13 bases lay in between. CDR3 size: 15 residues. CDR3 in DNA: TGTGCCAGCAGTTCCTCTAGGGGGGTCTACAATGAGCAGTTCTTC. Amino acid sequence: CASSSSRGVYNEQFF.

This clonotype was counted only a few times. A read error may produce the germline difference seen at one junction end. The chain joins TRBV20-1 to TRBJ2-2, with 9 bases fitting TRBD2. CDR3 length equals 16 residues. Per the germline V gene, CDR1 is DFQATT and CDR2 is SNEGSKA (reference sequence). CDR3 in amino acids: CSARERTSVNTGELFF. CDR3 DNA sequence: TGCAGTGCAAGAGAGCGGACTAGCGTTAACACCGGGGAGCTGTTTTTT.

The chain combines TRBV6-1 with TRBJ1-1, with D perhaps TRBD1 (5 bases). Germline values: CDR1 MNHNS, CDR2 SASEGT. The CDR3 is 15 residues long. V was cut by 6 bases and J by 2 bases, with 16 bases left in between. The CDR3 DNA reads as TGTGCCAGCAGATCCGGTGGCAGGGACAACACTGAAGCTTTCTTT. Translation: CASRSGGRDNTEAFF.

This clonotype was counted only a few times. V gene TRBV12-3 or TRBV12-4 combines with J gene TRBJ1-1; D not resolved. The CDR3 loop spans 16 amino acids. Trimming took off 6 bases at V and 0 bases at J, with 17 bases between the two ends. This CDR3 is CASSPGGRAMNTEAFF. The DNA of the CDR3 is TGTGCCAGCAGCCCGGGAGGGAGGGCCATGAACACTGAAGCTTTCTTT.

The chain couples TRBV11-2 to TRBJ2-3; the match to TRBD2 covers 12 bases. CDR1 is SGHAT and CDR2 is FQNNGV in the germline V gene. CDR3 length equals 18 residues. The J segment lost 3 bases and the V segment lost 5 bases, leaving 12 bases of the junction unmatched. CDR3: CASSVASGRAVWTDTQYF. CDR3 nucleotides: TGTGCCAGCAGCGTCGCTAGCGGGAGGGCTGTGTGGACAGATACGCAGTATTTT.

This clonotype was recorded many times. The genes are TRBV29-1 and TRBJ2-1, with 12 positions matching TRBD2. Germline CDR1 is SQVTM and CDR2 is ANQGSEA. The CDR3 runs to 14 residues. V dropped 1 base and J dropped 8; count of bases not matched to a gene: 3. DNA for the CDR3: TGCAGCGTTGAAGGGACTAGCGGGACCGATGAGCAGTTCTTC. Encoded protein: CSVEGTSGTDEQFF.

This clonotype was picked up many times. The chain is built from TRBV5-1 and TRBJ2-1, with 8 bases matching TRBD2. Germline CDR1 SGHRS, CDR2 YFSETQ. The CDR3 runs 15 residues. Losses at the gene ends were 1 base for V and 7 bases for J; bases not matched to a gene: 7. The CDR3 is CASSLPGGPGNEQFF. The CDR3, as DNA: TGCGCCAGCAGCTTGCCGGGAGGGCCCGGGAATGAGCAGTTCTTC.

The chain carries TRBV7-3 and TRBJ2-1; 11 bases align to TRBD2. The germline V gene has CDR1 SGHTA and CDR2 FQGTGA. The trim removed 4 bases at V and 10 bases at J, leaving 15 bases unmatched. CDR3 length: 17 residues. CDR3 nucleotides: TGTGCCAGCAGCTCTTTTCCCGGGACTAGCGGTTTAAGGGAGCAGTTCTTC. Its protein is CASSSFPGTSGLREQFF.

This chain uses TRBV5-1 with TRBJ2-7; D not certain. V lost 0 bases to trimming and J lost 2 bases, with 12 bases between them. CDR1 and CDR2 (germline): SGHRS, YFSETQ. There are 15 residues in the CDR3. The CDR3 bases are TGCGCCAGCAGCTTGGGTAGGCAGCTACCCTACGAGCAGTACTTC. The encoded protein is CASSLGRQLPYEQYF. Filled out from reference TRBV5-1 and TRBJ2-7, the complete variable domain reads KAGVTQTPRYLIKTRGQQVTLSCSPISGHRSVSWYQQTPGQGLQFLFEYFSETQRNKGNFPGRFSGRQFSNSRSEMNVSTLELGDSALYLCASSLGRQLPYEQYFGPGTRLTVT.

In this sample, this clonotype turned up a few times. The CDR3, as DNA: TGTGCCAGCAGCCCAGGGGGCGCGGCCAAAAACATTCAGTACTTC. The encoded protein is CASSPGGAAKNIQYF. The V and J genes are TRBV12-3 or TRBV12-4 and TRBJ2-4, with TRBD1 matching over 8 bases. V gave up 6 bases and J gave up 1 base; unmatched junction bases: 5. There are 15 residues in the CDR3.